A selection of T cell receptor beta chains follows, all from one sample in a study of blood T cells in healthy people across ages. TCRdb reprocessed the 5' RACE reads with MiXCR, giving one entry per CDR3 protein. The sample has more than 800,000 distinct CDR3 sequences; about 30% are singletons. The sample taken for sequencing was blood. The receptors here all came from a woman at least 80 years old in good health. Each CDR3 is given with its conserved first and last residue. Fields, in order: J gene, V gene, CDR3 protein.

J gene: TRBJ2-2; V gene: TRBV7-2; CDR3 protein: CASSLPGLNTGELFF
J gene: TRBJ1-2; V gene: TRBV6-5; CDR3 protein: CASSYSGTDKGYTF
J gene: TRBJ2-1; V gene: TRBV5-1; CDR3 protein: CASTAGSSYNEQFF
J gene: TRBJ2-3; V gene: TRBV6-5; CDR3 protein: CASSYLTGGEFTDTQYF
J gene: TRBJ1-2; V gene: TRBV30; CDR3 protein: CAWRRQGIYTNYGYTF
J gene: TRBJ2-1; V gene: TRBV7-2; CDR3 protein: CASSAWGRGFNEQFF
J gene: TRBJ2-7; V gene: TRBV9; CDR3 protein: CASSPQRGYPYEQYF
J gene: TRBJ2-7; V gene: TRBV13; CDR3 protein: CASSPDRGDEQYF
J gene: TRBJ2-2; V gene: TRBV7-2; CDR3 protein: CASSLVQTNTGELFF
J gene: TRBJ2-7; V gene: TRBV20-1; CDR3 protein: CSASSASGSQDEQYF
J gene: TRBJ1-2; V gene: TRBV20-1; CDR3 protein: CSARDHARSVGNYGYTF
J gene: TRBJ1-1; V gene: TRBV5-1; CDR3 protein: CASSLEMGQGHAEAFF
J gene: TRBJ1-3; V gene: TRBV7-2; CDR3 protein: CASSLDRPRSGNTIYF
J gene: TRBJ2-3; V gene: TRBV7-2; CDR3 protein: CAGSPGATGADTQYF
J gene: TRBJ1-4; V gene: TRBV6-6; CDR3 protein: CASSYLRQGDEKLFF
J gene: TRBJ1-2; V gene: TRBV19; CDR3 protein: CASSRSDKGGNGYTF
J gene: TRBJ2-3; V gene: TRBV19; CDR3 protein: CATRTGGTDTQYF
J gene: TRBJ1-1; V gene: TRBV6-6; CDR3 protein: CASSYGVGIEWSEAFF
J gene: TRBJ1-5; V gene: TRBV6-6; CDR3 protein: CASRATTGGYQPQHF
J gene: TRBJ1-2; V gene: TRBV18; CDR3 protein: CASSPGTGYNNYGYTF
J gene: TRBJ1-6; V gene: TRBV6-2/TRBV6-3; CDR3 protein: CASSYLRSPLHF
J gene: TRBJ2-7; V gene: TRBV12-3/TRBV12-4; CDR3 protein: CASSFPNVLWGGDRSSYEQYF
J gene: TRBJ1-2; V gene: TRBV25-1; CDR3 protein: CASQSRGGYTF